A single sample gave rise to the 9 T cell receptor beta chains below, sequenced in a study of T cells in Graves' hyperthyroidism and ophthalmopathy. TCR beta CDR3 sequences were amplified from RNA transcripts. Primed by the HTBI set, a first-round RT-PCR was run on the TCR CDR3. TCRdb fed the multiplex PCR reads into MiXCR, producing one record per CDR3 protein. The sample records a few hundred thousand distinct CDR3 sequences, approximately 14% being singletons. The sequenced sample was blood. These TCRs come from a young woman with Graves' hyperthyroidism.

This clonotype was counted between two and nine times. One end of the junction varies from germline; a read error may be responsible. V is TRBV29-1 and J is TRBJ2-1; 11 bases align to TRBD2. In germline, CDR1 is SQVTM, CDR2 ANQGSEA. CDR3 length: 14 amino acids. CDR3 nucleotides: TGCAGCGTCGGGACTAGCGGATCCTACAATGGGCAGTTCTTC. It codes for CSVGTSGSYNGQFF.

This clonotype was detected many times. The V and J genes are TRBV6-4 and TRBJ2-1; D is uncertain. The CDR3 runs to 13 residues. From germline, CDR1 is MRHNA and CDR2 SNTAGT. Deletions cut 0 bases from V and 10 bases from J, with 10 bases between. CDR3 sequence (DNA): TGTGCCAGCAGTGACTCGAGCGTGGGGGAGCAGTTCTTC. Amino acid sequence: CASSDSSVGEQFF.

The chain combines TRBV6-1 with TRBJ1-2; D might be TRBD1 (6 bases). The CDR3 length is 13 residues. Trimming shortened V by 3 bases and J by 2 bases, and 7 bases separated the two germline ends. Germline CDR1 is MNHNS and CDR2 is SASEGT. Here the CDR3 DNA reads TGTGCCAGCAGTGAGGGACACAACTATGGCTACACCTTC. It specifies CASSEGHNYGYTF.

This clonotype was observed at least ten times. The chain recombines TRBV28 with TRBJ1-2, with TRBD1 as a possible D gene (6 bases). V dropped 4 bases and J dropped 13 bases, with 19 bases sitting between them. The germline CDR1 and CDR2 sequences are MDHEN and SYDVKM. CDR3 size: 13 residues. The CDR3 here is CASSSSLTEGGTF. DNA for the CDR3: TGTGCCAGCAGTTCCTCACTTACAGAGGGGGGCACCTTC.

This clonotype appeared a few times. The chain recombines TRBV20-1 with TRBJ1-2; D is unresolved. With 0 bases removed from V and 4 bases from J, the gap between germline ends came to 12 bases. CDR1 and CDR2 from the germline V gene are DFQATT and SNEGSKA (reference sequence). The CDR3 is 14 amino acids. CDR3 in amino acids: CSARDNAISYGYTF. The CDR3 DNA follows: TGCAGTGCTAGAGATAACGCCATTTCCTATGGCTACACCTTC.

Ten or more counts support this clonotype. This chain joins TRBV20-1 and TRBJ1-1, with a tentative D call TRBD1 (6 bases). Trimming cost V 7 bases and J 5 bases, with 17 bases left between them. Germline lookup yields CDR1 DFQATT and CDR2 SNEGSKA (reference sequence). CDR3 length equals 13 residues. In DNA, the CDR3 is TGCAGTGGGAGAAACAGGGAGCGAACTGAAGCTTTCTTT. Its translation is CSGRNRERTEAFF.

This clonotype was counted only a few times. The V and J genes are TRBV6-6 and TRBJ1-3; perhaps TRBD1 as D (6 bases). The CDR3 contains 17 residues. The V end lost 0 bases, the J end lost 5 bases, and 17 bases lay between the germline ends. CDR1 MNHNY and CDR2 SVGAGI come from the germline V gene (reference sequence). The CDR3 DNA reads TGTGCCAGCAGTTACTCGGGGTCAGGGGAGAGAAGAAACACCATATATTTT. Protein sequence: CASSYSGSGERRNTIYF.

The V gene is TRBV5-6, the J gene TRBJ2-3; 7 nucleotides align to TRBD2. The V gene end was trimmed by 0 bases and the J gene end by 2 bases; junction bases not matched to a gene: 9. The CDR3 has 17 residues. Germline V gives CDR1 SGHDT, CDR2 YYEEEE. This CDR3 reads CASSLVGAGAATDTQYF. CDR3 DNA: TGTGCCAGCAGCTTGGTAGGGGCGGGAGCGGCCACAGATACGCAGTATTTT.

This clonotype was counted many times. The V call is TRBV28, the J call TRBJ2-7, with 8 bases lining up with TRBD2. This CDR3 contains 13 residues. Germline V gene sequence: CDR1 MDHEN, CDR2 SYDVKM. V was clipped by 9 bases and J by 2 bases; unmatched bases: 6. CDR3 sequence (DNA): TGTGCCAGTGAGCGGGAGACAACCTACGAGCAGTACTTC. Its translation: CASERETTYEQYF.